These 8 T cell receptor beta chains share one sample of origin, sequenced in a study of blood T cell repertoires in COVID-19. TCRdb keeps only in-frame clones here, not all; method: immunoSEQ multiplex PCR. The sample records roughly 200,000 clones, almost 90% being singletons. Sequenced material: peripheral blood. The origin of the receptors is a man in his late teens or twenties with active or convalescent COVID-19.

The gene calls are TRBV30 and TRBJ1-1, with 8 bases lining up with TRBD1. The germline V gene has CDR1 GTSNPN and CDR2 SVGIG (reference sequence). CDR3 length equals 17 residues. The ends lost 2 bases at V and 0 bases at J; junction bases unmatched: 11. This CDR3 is CAWSRSGQGAMNTEAFF. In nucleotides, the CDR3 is TGTGCCTGGAGTCGGTCGGGGCAGGGGGCAATGAACACTGAAGCTTTCTTT.

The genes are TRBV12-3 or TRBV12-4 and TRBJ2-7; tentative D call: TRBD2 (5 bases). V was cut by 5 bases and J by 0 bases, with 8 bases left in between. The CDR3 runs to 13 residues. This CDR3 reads CASSPGNSYEQYF. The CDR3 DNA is TGTGCCAGCAGTCCCGGGAACTCCTACGAGCAGTACTTC.

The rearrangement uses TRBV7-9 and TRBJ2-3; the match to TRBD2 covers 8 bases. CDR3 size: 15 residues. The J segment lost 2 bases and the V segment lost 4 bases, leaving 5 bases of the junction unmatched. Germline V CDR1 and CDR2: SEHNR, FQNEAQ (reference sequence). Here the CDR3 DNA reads TGTGCCAGCAGCTCGTCTAGCGGGCTCACAGATACGCAGTATTTT. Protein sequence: CASSSSSGLTDTQYF. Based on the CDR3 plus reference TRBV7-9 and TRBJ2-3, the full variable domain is DTGVSQNPRHKITKRGQNVTFRCDPISEHNRLYWYRQTLGQGPEFLTYFQNEAQLEKSRLLSDRFSAERPKGSFSTLEIQRTEQGDSAMYLCASSSSSGLTDTQYFGPGTRLTVL.

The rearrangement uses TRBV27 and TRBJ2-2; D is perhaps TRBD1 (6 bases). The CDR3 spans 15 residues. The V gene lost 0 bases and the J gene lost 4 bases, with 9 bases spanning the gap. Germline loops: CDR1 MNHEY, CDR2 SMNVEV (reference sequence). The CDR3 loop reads CASSLSRGSTGELFF. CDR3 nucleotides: TGTGCCAGCAGTTTATCTAGGGGGAGCACCGGGGAGCTGTTTTTT.

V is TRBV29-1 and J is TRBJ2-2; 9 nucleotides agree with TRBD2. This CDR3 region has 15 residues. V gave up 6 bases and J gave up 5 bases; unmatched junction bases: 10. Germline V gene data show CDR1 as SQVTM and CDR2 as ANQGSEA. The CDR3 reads CSVGGGLALTGELFF. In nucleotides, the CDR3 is TGCAGCGTGGGTGGGGGACTAGCTTTGACCGGGGAGCTGTTTTTT.

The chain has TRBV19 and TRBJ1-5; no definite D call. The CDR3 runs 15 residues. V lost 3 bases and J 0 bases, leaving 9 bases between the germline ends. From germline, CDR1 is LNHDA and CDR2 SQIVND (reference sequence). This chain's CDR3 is CASSIWSYSNQPQHF. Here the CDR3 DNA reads TGTGCCAGTAGTATTTGGTCCTATAGCAATCAGCCCCAGCATTTT.

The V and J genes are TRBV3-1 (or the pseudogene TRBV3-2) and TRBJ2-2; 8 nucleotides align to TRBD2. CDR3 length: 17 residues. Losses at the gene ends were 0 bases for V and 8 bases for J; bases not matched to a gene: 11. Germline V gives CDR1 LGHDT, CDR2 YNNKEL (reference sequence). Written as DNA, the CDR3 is TGTGCCAGCAGCCAAGATCTGTACGGGAGGGCCGCAGGGGAGCTGTTTTTT. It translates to CASSQDLYGRAAGELFF.

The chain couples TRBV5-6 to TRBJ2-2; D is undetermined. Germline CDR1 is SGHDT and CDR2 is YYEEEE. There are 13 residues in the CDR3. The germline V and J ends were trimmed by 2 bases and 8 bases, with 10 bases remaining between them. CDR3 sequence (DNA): TGTGCCAGCAGCTTTCCCCCTCCGGGGGAGCTGTTTTTT. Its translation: CASSFPPPGELFF.